What follows are 5 T cell receptor beta chains derived from one specimen sequenced in a study of blood T cell repertoires in COVID-19. This table comes from immunoSEQ multiplex PCR, and its TCRdb copy is limited to in-frame clones, with some not included. In the table there are some 300,000 clones, around 87% of which are singletons. Sequenced material: PBMCs or T cells enriched from blood (not recorded which). Receptors originate from a woman aged 18-30 years with acute COVID-19.

This clone was picked up one time. The chain links TRBV27 to TRBJ2-5; TRBD2 is a possible D gene (6 bases). The CDR3 loop spans 14 amino acids. Trimming stripped 7 bases from V and 4 bases from J, with 16 bases between. Germline CDR1 is MNHEY and CDR2 is SMNVEV (reference sequence). CDR3 sequence: CASIPQLEGETQYF. In DNA form, the CDR3 reads TGTGCCAGCATCCCACAGCTGGAGGGAGAGACCCAGTACTTC.

This clone was recorded only once. This rearrangement joins TRBV3-1 (or the pseudogene TRBV3-2) to TRBJ2-3, with 9 nucleotides matching TRBD2. In germline, CDR1 is LGHDT, CDR2 YNNKEL (reference sequence). The CDR3 has 18 residues. After removal of 2 bases from V and 3 bases from J, the junction contained 12 bases not matched to a gene. This CDR3 is CASSQWVAGAAGTDTQYF. For the CDR3, the DNA is TGTGCCAGCAGCCAATGGGTAGCGGGAGCAGCTGGGACAGATACGCAGTATTTT.

About this clone itself: Additional DNA sequences in this sample encode the identical CDR3. CDR3 nucleotide sequence: TGTGCCAGCAGTTTAGGAGGGGGCTACACCTTC. Its translation: CASSLGGGYTF. V is TRBV28 and J is TRBJ1-2, with D unclear. Germline CDR1 reads MDHEN; CDR2 reads SYDVKM. The CDR3 is made up of 11 amino acids. Trimming left V 2 bases short and J 8 bases short, with 6 bases between.

The chain is built from TRBV10-3 and TRBJ2-5; a possible D gene is TRBD1 (6 bases). This CDR3 is built from 13 residues. V gave up 6 bases and J gave up 5 bases, with 13 bases separating them. From germline, CDR1 is ENHRY and CDR2 SYGVKD. The CDR3 here is CAIRAGVGETQYF. CDR3 nucleotides: TGTGCCATCAGGGCAGGGGTGGGGGAGACCCAGTACTTC.

This clone was counted between two and nine times. V and J are TRBV6-5 and TRBJ2-3; D gene uncertain. Trimming shortened V by 2 bases and J by 2 bases, and 14 bases separated the two germline ends. This CDR3 is 16 amino acids long. CDR1 MNHEY and CDR2 SVGAGI come from the germline V gene. The CDR3 DNA is TGTGCCAGCAGTTACGGTTGGGCCTCCCCCACAGATACGCAGTATTTT. Protein sequence: CASSYGWASPTDTQYF.